Below, one T cell receptor beta chain is given with its context. What it binds is not known. This entry is derived from a study of CXCR3-negative and CXCR3-positive naive CD8 T cells. UMI-labeled TRB cDNA libraries were prepared by 5' RACE. TCRdb reanalyzed the 5' RACE reads and collapses them to one entry per CDR3 protein, without DNA. The sample data list more than 65,000 distinct CDR3 sequences. This CDR3 has 12 amino acids. CDR1 and CDR2 (germline): SNHLY, FYNNEI. Cells classed as naive CD8+ T cells were CD45RO-CCR7+CD27+CD95-. Study observations and caveats: Both of the naive subsets showed about the same high diversity, but memory CD8+ cells had much less.

This chain uses TRBV2 with TRBJ2-1; the TCRdb D gene call, TRBD1, has no DNA to confirm it. The sample consisted of naive CXCR3- CD8+ T cells from blood. Subset described: CD45RO-CCR7+CD27+CD95- naive CD8+ T cells lacking CXCR3 (TNR3-). This TCR was sampled from a human donor in good health. Some clones in this sample may be carry-over from other donors' samples. CDR3 residues: CASRGAYNEQFF.